The 32 T cell receptor beta chains below come from one sample, sequenced in a study of sequential checkpoint blockade in melanoma. Noted treatment: randomized to nivolumab then ipilimumab (arm A) or the reverse (arm B). The assay was immunoSEQ multiplex PCR, and TCRdb's table has in-frame clones only and misses some. The sample consists of about 38,000 clones, 88% of them appearing once. The source was CD8+ T cells sorted from blood (inferred from file names), collected from a patient given nivolumab and ipilimumab in sequence. These receptors all stem from a human donor with melanoma.

This chain joins TRBV29-1 and TRBJ2-7; the match to TRBD1 covers 7 bases. In germline, CDR1 is SQVTM, CDR2 ANQGSEA. The CDR3 length is 11 residues. V dropped 5 bases and J dropped 12; count of bases not matched to a gene: 10. The CDR3, as DNA: TGCAGCGTTTTGACAGGGTATGGTCTGTACTTC. Encoded protein: CSVLTGYGLYF.

J is TRBJ2-1 and V is TRBV7-8; TRBD1 might be the D (5 bases). The CDR3 is 20 amino acids. Germline CDR1 SGHVS, CDR2 FQNEAQ. The ends were cut back, 5 bases at V and 2 bases at J, with 28 bases in the middle. The chain's CDR3 is CASSQRTFPDRPETYNEQFF. The DNA of the CDR3 is TGTGCCAGCAGCCAGAGAACGTTCCCCGACAGACCCGAAACCTACAATGAGCAGTTCTTC.

The V and J genes are TRBV19 and TRBJ1-1; tentatively, D is TRBD1 (5 bases). The V gene lost 7 bases and the J gene lost 4 bases, with 10 bases spanning the gap. This CDR3 comprises 12 residues. Germline V gene sequence: CDR1 LNHDA, CDR2 SQIVND (reference sequence). CDR3 amino acids: CASNGRATEAFF. In DNA, the CDR3 is TGTGCCAGTAACGGCAGGGCCACTGAAGCTTTCTTT.

The CDR3 coding sequence is TGTGCCAGTAGTATCTCGGGGGGGGGATTCTATGGCTACACCTTC. As protein: CASSISGGGFYGYTF. The V call is TRBV19, the J call TRBJ1-2; TRBD1 is a possible D gene (5 bases). V was cut by 3 bases and J by 4 bases, with 15 bases left in between. Germline V gives CDR1 LNHDA, CDR2 SQIVND (reference sequence). The CDR3 is 15 amino acids.

V usage is TRBV14 and J usage is TRBJ2-7; TRBD2 matches at 11 bases. J lost 4 bases, V lost 4 bases, and 6 bases had no gene match. The germline V gene encodes CDR1 SGHDN and CDR2 FVKESK. The CDR3 totals 15 residues. The CDR3 DNA reads TGTGCCAGCAGCCTTACTAGCGGGAGTGGGTACGAGCAGTACTTC. The encoded protein is CASSLTSGSGYEQYF.

This clone was seen only a few times. This chain uses TRBV5-4 with TRBJ2-1; possible D gene TRBD2, 6 bases. This CDR3 is built from 12 residues. Trimming stripped 4 bases from V and 7 bases from J, with 9 bases between. Germline CDR1 and CDR2: SGHNT and YYREEE (reference sequence). This CDR3 reads CASSMGTNEQFF. CDR3 coding DNA: TGTGCCAGCAGCATGGGGACTAATGAGCAGTTCTTC.

The chain has TRBV21-1 and TRBJ1-2; the tabulated D call, TRBD1, remains unverified against the DNA. TRBV21-1 is termed a pseudogene. CDR3 length: 18 residues. CDR3 protein: CASSNPRRFAAGMYGYTF. The CDR3 DNA reads as TGTGCCAGCAGCAATCCTCGTCGGTTCGCCGCAGGGATGTATGGCTACACCTTC.

The chain joins TRBV9 to TRBJ1-1; D is undetermined. V was cut by 3 bases and J by 7 bases, with 7 bases left in between. This CDR3 region has 11 residues. Looked up from germline, CDR1 is SGDLS and CDR2 is YYNGEE. Written as DNA, the CDR3 is TGTGCCAGCAGCGCAAGCGGTGAAGCTTTCTTT. It encodes CASSASGEAFF.

The chain links TRBV7-2 to TRBJ2-3; D gene unclear. Trimming cost V 5 bases and J 2 bases, with 5 bases left between them. CDR1 is SGHTA and CDR2 is FQGNSA in the germline V gene. CDR3 size: 12 residues. CDR3 nucleotides: TGTGCCAGCAGCCTTCTCACAGATACGCAGTATTTT. Translating it yields CASSLLTDTQYF.

This clone has just a few counts. J is TRBJ2-2 and V is TRBV29-1; D may be TRBD2 (7 bases). CDR1 is SQVTM and CDR2 is ANQGSEA in the germline V gene. The CDR3 contains 14 residues. V gave up 6 bases and J gave up 5 bases, with 16 bases separating them. CDR3 sequence: CSVRGAGRTGELFF. The CDR3 DNA reads TGCAGCGTCCGGGGGGCAGGGAGGACCGGGGAGCTGTTTTTT.

The chain recombines TRBV11-2 with TRBJ2-7; 9 bases align to TRBD2. The germline V gene encodes CDR1 SGHAT and CDR2 FQNNGV. The ends lost 3 bases at V and 2 bases at J; junction bases unmatched: 2. The CDR3 extends over 14 amino acids. CDR3 sequence (DNA): TGTGCCAGCAGCTTGACTAGCGGCCCCTACGAGCAGTACTTC. Protein product: CASSLTSGPYEQYF.

Here the CDR3 reads CASSWDRGWTGELFF. CDR3 nucleotides: TGTGCCAGCAGCTGGGACAGGGGATGGACCGGGGAGCTGTTTTTT. The chain couples TRBV6-6 to TRBJ2-2; 10 nucleotides line up with TRBD1. Germline lookup yields CDR1 MNHNY and CDR2 SVGAGI (reference sequence). There are 15 residues in the CDR3. V was clipped by 6 bases and J by 5 bases; unmatched bases: 6.

V is TRBV19 and J is TRBJ2-1, with D unresolved. The length of the CDR3 is 15 residues. The V gene's germline CDR1 is LNHDA and CDR2 SQIVND (reference sequence). Trimming removed 4 bases at V and 0 bases at J, with 10 bases between. CDR3 nucleotide sequence: TGTGCCAGTAGTAAGGCAGACTCCTCCTACAATGAGCAGTTCTTC. This encodes CASSKADSSYNEQFF.

The table lists this clone with a few counts. CDR3 nucleotides: TGTGCCAGCAGCGGAGGGACTAGTGGCAATGAGCAGTTCTTC. Amino acid sequence: CASSGGTSGNEQFF. The J gene is TRBJ2-1, the V gene TRBV9, with 8 nucleotides matching TRBD2. V lost 3 bases to trimming and J lost 6 bases; unmatched junction nucleotides: 5. This CDR3 is built from 14 residues. Germline CDR1 is SGDLS and CDR2 is YYNGEE.

Only a few counts were recorded for this clone. The chain is built from TRBV21-1 and TRBJ1-2; TRBD1 reflects the table's D call only, with no check against the DNA. TRBV21-1 is described as a pseudogene. CDR3 size: 14 residues. The CDR3 protein is CASSNKRQIYGYTF. CDR3 sequence (DNA): TGTGCCAGCAGCAACAAACGACAGATCTATGGCTACACCTTC.

This chain joins TRBV7-9 and TRBJ2-7; tentative D call: TRBD1 (6 bases). The ends were cut back, 1 base at V and 6 bases at J, with 10 bases in the middle. Germline CDR1 and CDR2: SEHNR and FQNEAQ (reference sequence). The CDR3 runs to 13 residues. CDR3 sequence reads: CASSLVQGTEQYV. The CDR3 DNA reads TGTGCCAGCAGCTTAGTACAGGGCACCGAGCAGTACGTC.

The J gene is TRBJ2-3, the V gene TRBV7-6; 14 nucleotides line up with TRBD2. The germline CDR1 and CDR2 sequences are SGHVS and FNYEAQ. This CDR3 is 16 amino acids long. Trimming removed 7 bases from V and 5 bases from J; junction bases left unmatched: 8. The DNA of the CDR3 is TGTGCCAGCACCGAGGGGACTAGCGGGAGTTTAGATACGCAGTATTTT. Its translation: CASTEGTSGSLDTQYF. Full variable domain (outside the CDR3, taken from reference TRBV7-6 and TRBJ2-3): GAGVSQSPRYKVTKRGQDVALRCDPISGHVSLYWYRQALGQGPEFLTYFNYEAQQDKSGLPNDRFSAERPEGSISTLTIQRTEQRDSAMYRCASTEGTSGSLDTQYFGPGTRLTVL.

The rearrangement links TRBV5-4 to TRBJ2-7, with D tentatively TRBD1 (5 bases). V lost 1 base to trimming and J lost 6 bases, with 14 bases between them. This CDR3 spans 14 amino acids. Germline values: CDR1 SGHNT, CDR2 YYREEE (reference sequence). The CDR3 nucleotides are TGTGCCAGCAGCTTGACCCACACAAGGGGCGAGCAGTACTTC. As protein: CASSLTHTRGEQYF.

Remarks on this clone: Different DNA sequences within this sample yield the same CDR3. The CDR3 reads CASSLTGTRSWQYF. The CDR3 coding sequence is TGTGCCAGCAGCCTAACAGGGACTAGAAGCTGGCAGTATTTT. The V call is TRBV14, the J call TRBJ2-3, with TRBD2 matching 8 bases. V lost 4 bases and J lost 11; bases outside the gene matches: 11. Per the germline V gene, CDR1 is SGHDN and CDR2 is FVKESK. The CDR3 is 14 amino acids.

The CDR3 DNA reads as TGTGCCAGCAGCGGTTTCCAGTGGACCGGGGAGCTGTTTTTT. Protein product: CASSGFQWTGELFF. The chain couples TRBV9 to TRBJ2-2, with unresolved D. Germline CDR1 SGDLS, CDR2 YYNGEE. This CDR3 spans 14 amino acids. The germline V and J ends were trimmed by 3 bases and 5 bases, with 11 bases remaining between them.

V and J are TRBV5-1 and TRBJ2-5, with 13 nucleotides matching TRBD2. V lost 4 bases, J lost 11 bases, and 8 bases stayed unmatched. The CDR3 consists of 14 residues. Germline assignment: CDR1 SGHRS and CDR2 YFSETQ. CDR3 region: CASSTGLAGEKQYF. Written as DNA, the CDR3 is TGCGCCAGCAGCACCGGACTAGCGGGAGAGAAACAGTACTTC.

CDR3 DNA: TGTGCCAGCAGCTTAGGGACAGGGAGTGAAAAACTGTTTTTT. Amino acids: CASSLGTGSEKLFF. V and J are TRBV5-6 and TRBJ1-4, with TRBD1 identical over 9 bases. The CDR3 has 14 residues. V dropped 2 bases and J dropped 7; count of bases not matched to a gene: 3. In germline, CDR1 is SGHDT, CDR2 YYEEEE.

The chain uses TRBV5-1 and TRBJ2-1, with 7 bases aligning to TRBD2. Losses at the gene ends were 3 bases for V and 8 bases for J; bases not matched to a gene: 14. The CDR3 has 16 residues. Germline V gene sequence: CDR1 SGHRS, CDR2 YFSETQ. The CDR3 nucleotides read TGCGCCAGCAGCTCCGAAAGGACTAGGCTTTTAGATGAGCAGTTCTTC. This encodes CASSSERTRLLDEQFF.

Concerning this clone itself: The sample contains more than one DNA sequence encoding this CDR3. CDR3 nucleotides: TGCGCCAGCAGCCAAGGGGCAGGGTCCTACGAGCAGTACTTC. This translates into CASSQGAGSYEQYF. The chain combines TRBV4-1 with TRBJ2-7; D may be TRBD1 (5 bases). V shed 1 base and J shed 1 base, with 8 bases lying between them. There are 14 residues in the CDR3. CDR1 MGHRA and CDR2 YSYEKL come from the germline V gene.

A note on this clone: The sample holds other DNA sequences that translate to the same CDR3. The rearrangement uses TRBV28 and TRBJ1-5, with no clear D. The V gene lost 6 bases and the J gene lost 6 bases, with 33 bases spanning the gap. The CDR3 is 20 residues long. Per the germline V gene, CDR1 is MDHEN and CDR2 is SYDVKM. The CDR3 loop reads CASSTRVFGSYGLAGQPQHF. CDR3 DNA: TGTGCCAGCAGCACTAGAGTTTTCGGCTCTTACGGACTTGCCGGTCAGCCCCAGCATTTT.

The chain carries TRBV6-1 and TRBJ2-7; no firm D call. The CDR3 is made up of 12 amino acids. V dropped 3 bases and J dropped 3 bases, with 6 bases sitting between them. From germline, CDR1 is MNHNS and CDR2 SASEGT. The CDR3 region has the DNA TGTGCCAGCAGTGAGGTACACTACGAGCAGTACTTC. As protein: CASSEVHYEQYF.

The gene calls are TRBV5-1 and TRBJ1-1; the D is unclear. Per germline, CDR1 SGHRS and CDR2 YFSETQ. The CDR3 consists of 14 residues. V lost 3 bases and J lost 1, with 10 bases in between. CDR3 in DNA: TGCGCCAGCAGCTCTGGGTGGAGGAACACTGAAGCTTTCTTT. It is translated as CASSSGWRNTEAFF.

This rearrangement joins TRBV19 to TRBJ2-1; weak D call: TRBD2 (6 bases). This CDR3 has 15 residues. The V end lost 1 base, the J end lost 6 bases, and 13 bases lay between the germline ends. Per germline, CDR1 LNHDA and CDR2 SQIVND (reference sequence). DNA of the CDR3: TGTGCCAGTAGTATAGGTTTCGGGACTGGCAATGAGCAGTTCTTC. Translating it yields CASSIGFGTGNEQFF.

The chain carries TRBV27 and TRBJ2-7; 9 bases are shared with TRBD1. After removal of 5 bases from V and 0 bases from J, the junction contained 5 bases not matched to a gene. This CDR3 contains 15 residues. Germline V CDR1 and CDR2: MNHEY, SMNVEV (reference sequence). The CDR3 nucleotides read TGTGCCAGCAGTCTACAGGGGGCGATCTCCTACGAGCAGTACGTC. The encoded protein is CASSLQGAISYEQYV.

The rearrangement joins TRBV11-2 to TRBJ1-2; no reliable D call. Between the trimmed V and J ends, which lost 1 base and 8 bases, there was a span of 8 bases. The CDR3 spans 12 residues. The germline V gene encodes CDR1 SGHAT and CDR2 FQNNGV. The CDR3 DNA is TGTGCCAGCAGCTTAGGCGTTTGGGGCTACACCTTC. This codes for CASSLGVWGYTF.

The chain carries TRBV13 and TRBJ2-1, with D possibly matching TRBD2 (5 bases). The CDR3 covers 17 residues. V lost 5 bases and J lost 6, with 23 bases in between. Germline values: CDR1 PRHDT, CDR2 FYEKMQ (reference sequence). CDR3 residues: CASSRTFWTNEGNEQFF. CDR3 sequence (DNA): TGTGCCAGCAGCCGAACGTTTTGGACCAACGAGGGCAATGAGCAGTTCTTC.

The rearrangement joins TRBV27 to TRBJ2-3; 12 positions agree with TRBD2. Germline CDR1 and CDR2: MNHEY and SMNVEV (reference sequence). V gave up 1 base and J gave up 4 bases; unmatched junction bases: 9. This CDR3 contains 18 residues. The CDR3 coding sequence is TGTGCCAGCAGTTTATTGACTAGCGGGGGCGGTAGGGCAGATACGCAGTATTTT. It specifies CASSLLTSGGGRADTQYF.